This TCR beta chain was observed in a study of siplizumab effects on memory and regulatory T cells. The study, taken as a whole, reports: Proliferating Tregs in siplizumab cultures were never verified as suppressive. A minor fraction of alloreactive clones, and no more, mapped to unstimulated subsets. Assignment of a naive or memory phenotype failed for roughly 75-95% of the proliferating CD4+ or CD8+ clones.

Assays were performed on about 100,000 TCR templates per sample. Repertoires were generated with immunoSEQ multiplex PCR, while TCRdb's copy carries only in-frame clones and drops some. The data show more than 95,000 clones, with around 94% seen just once and about 1.8% held by the top ten. Details on this clone: The antigen is not known.

The source of this sequence is a human donor in good health. What was sequenced was non-Treg CD4+ T cells sorted from blood.

The CDR3 nucleotides are TGTGCCAGCAGTTTACACGGCATCACCTACGAGCAGTACTTC. Its protein product is CASSLHGITYEQYF. The chain joins TRBV28 to TRBJ2-7; D remains unclear. CDR3 length equals 14 residues. The V and J ends lost 2 bases and 2 bases respectively, with 10 bases between them. The germline V gene has CDR1 MDHEN and CDR2 SYDVKM.